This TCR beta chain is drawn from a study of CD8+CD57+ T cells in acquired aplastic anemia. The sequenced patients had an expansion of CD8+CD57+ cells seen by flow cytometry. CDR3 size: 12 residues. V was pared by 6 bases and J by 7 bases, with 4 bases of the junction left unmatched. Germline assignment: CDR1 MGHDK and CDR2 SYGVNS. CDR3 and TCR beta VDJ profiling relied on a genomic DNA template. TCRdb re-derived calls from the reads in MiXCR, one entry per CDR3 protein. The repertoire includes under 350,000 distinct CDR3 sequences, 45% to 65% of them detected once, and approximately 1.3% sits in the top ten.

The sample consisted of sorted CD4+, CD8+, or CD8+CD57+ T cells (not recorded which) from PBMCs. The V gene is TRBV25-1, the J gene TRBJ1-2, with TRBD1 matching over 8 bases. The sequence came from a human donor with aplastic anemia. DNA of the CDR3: TGTGCCAGCAGCGTAGGACAGGGTGGCTACACCTTC. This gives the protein CASSVGQGGYTF.